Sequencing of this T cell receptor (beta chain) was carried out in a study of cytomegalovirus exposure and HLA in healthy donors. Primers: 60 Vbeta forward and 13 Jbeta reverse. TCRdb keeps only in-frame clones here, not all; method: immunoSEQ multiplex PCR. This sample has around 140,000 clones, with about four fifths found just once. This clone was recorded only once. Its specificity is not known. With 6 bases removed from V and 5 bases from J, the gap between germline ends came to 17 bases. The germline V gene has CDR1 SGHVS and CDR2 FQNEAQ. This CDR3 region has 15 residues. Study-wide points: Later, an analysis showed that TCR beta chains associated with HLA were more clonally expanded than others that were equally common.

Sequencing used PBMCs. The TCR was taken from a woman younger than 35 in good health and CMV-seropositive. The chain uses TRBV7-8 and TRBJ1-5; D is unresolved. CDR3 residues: CASSLRAQVDQPQHF. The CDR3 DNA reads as TGTGCCAGCAGTCTGAGGGCCCAAGTGGATCAGCCCCAGCATTTT.